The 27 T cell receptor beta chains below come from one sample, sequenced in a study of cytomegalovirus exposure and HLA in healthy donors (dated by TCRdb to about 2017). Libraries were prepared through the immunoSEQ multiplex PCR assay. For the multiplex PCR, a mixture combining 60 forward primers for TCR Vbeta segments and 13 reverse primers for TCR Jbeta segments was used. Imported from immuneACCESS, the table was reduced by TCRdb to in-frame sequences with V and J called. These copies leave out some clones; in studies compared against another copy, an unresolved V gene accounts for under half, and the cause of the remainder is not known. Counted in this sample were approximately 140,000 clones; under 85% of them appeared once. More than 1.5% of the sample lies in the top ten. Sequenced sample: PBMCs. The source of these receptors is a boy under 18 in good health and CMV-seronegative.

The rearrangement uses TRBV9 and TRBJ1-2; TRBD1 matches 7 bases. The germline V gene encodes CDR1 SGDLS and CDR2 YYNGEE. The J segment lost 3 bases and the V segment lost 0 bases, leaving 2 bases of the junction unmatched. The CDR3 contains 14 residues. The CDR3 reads CASSVEGTDYGYTF. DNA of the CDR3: TGTGCCAGCAGCGTAGAGGGGACAGACTATGGCTACACCTTC.

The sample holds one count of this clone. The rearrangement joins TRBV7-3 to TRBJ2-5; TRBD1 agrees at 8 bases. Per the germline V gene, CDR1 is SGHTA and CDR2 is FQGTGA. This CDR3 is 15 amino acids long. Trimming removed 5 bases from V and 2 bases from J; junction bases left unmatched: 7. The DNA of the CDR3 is TGTGCCAGCAGCCCCGACAGGGGTAAGCAAGAGACCCAGTACTTC. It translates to CASSPDRGKQETQYF.

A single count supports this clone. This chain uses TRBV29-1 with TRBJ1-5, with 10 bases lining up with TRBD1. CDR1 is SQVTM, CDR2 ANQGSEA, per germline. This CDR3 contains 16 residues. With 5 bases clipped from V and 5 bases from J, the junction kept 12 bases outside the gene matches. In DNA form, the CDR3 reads TGCAGCGTTATGACAGGGGGCGGAGGGGATTATCAGCCCCAGCATTTT. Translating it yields CSVMTGGGGDYQPQHF.

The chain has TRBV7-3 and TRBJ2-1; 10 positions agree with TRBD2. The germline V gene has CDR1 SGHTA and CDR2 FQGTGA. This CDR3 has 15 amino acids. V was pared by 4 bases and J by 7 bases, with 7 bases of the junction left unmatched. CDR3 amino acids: CASSYLAGEVNEQFF. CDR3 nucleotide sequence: TGTGCCAGCAGCTATCTAGCGGGAGAAGTAAATGAGCAGTTCTTC.

CDR3 amino acids: CASSQGTGVRETQYF. In nucleotides, the CDR3 is TGCGCCAGCAGCCAGGGGACAGGGGTACGAGAGACCCAGTACTTC. The chain carries TRBV4-3 and TRBJ2-5; 10 bases match TRBD1. The germline V gene has CDR1 LGHNA and CDR2 YSLEER. This CDR3 comprises 15 residues. V dropped 3 bases and J dropped 4; count of bases not matched to a gene: 5.

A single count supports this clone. Here the CDR3 reads CSAWTDGTQYF. CDR3 coding DNA: TGCAGTGCGTGGACAGACGGTACGCAGTATTTT. This chain joins TRBV20-1 and TRBJ2-3; maybe TRBD1 (6 bases). The CDR3 sequence is 11 residues long. The V end lost 6 bases, the J end lost 8 bases, and 12 bases lay between the germline ends. CDR1 DFQATT and CDR2 SNEGSKA come from the germline V gene (reference sequence).

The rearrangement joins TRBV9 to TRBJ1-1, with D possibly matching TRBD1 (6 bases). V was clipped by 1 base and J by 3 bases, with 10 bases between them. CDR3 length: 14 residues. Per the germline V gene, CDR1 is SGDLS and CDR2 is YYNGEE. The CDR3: CASSVRGGDTEAFF. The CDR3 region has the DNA TGTGCCAGCAGCGTACGGGGGGGCGACACTGAAGCTTTCTTT.

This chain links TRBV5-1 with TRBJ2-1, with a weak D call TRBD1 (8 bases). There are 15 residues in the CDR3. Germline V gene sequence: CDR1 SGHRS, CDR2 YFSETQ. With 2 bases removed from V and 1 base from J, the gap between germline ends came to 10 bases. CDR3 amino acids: CASSLQGGSYNEQFF. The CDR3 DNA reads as TGCGCCAGCAGCTTACAGGGGGGGTCCTACAATGAGCAGTTCTTC.

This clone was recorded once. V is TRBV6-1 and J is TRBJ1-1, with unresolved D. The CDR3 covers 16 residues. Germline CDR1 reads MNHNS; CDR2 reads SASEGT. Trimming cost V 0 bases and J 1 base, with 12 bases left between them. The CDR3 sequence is CASSEALLPGNTEAFF. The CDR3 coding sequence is TGTGCCAGCAGTGAAGCGCTGTTACCAGGGAACACTGAAGCTTTCTTT.

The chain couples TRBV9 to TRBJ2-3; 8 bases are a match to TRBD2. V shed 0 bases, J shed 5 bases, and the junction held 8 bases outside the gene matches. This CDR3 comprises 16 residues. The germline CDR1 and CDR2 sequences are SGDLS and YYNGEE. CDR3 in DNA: TGTGCCAGCAGCGTAGATGACGGGGGGGCCAGAGATACGCAGTATTTT. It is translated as CASSVDDGGARDTQYF. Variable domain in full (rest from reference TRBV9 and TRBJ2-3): DSGVTQTPKHLITATGQRVTLRCSPRSGDLSVYWYQQSLDQGLQFLIQYYNGEERAKGNILERFSAQQFPDLHSELNLSSLELGDSALYFCASSVDDGGARDTQYFGPGTRLTVL.

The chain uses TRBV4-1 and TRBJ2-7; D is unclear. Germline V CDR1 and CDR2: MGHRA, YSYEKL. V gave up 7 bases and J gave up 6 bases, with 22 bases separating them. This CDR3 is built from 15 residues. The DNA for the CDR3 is TGCGCCAGCACCCCCACGGTAGGTACACGAGGCGAGCAGTACTTC. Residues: CASTPTVGTRGEQYF.

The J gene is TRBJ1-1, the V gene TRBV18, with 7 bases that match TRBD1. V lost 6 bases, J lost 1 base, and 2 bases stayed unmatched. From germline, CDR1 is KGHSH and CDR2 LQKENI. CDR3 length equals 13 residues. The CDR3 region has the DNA TGTGCCAGCTCCGGACAGGAGAACACTGAAGCTTTCTTT. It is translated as CASSGQENTEAFF. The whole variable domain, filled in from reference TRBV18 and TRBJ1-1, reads NAGVMQNPRHLVRRRGQEARLRCSPMKGHSHVYWYRQLPEEGLKFMVYLQKENIIDESGMPKERFSAEFPKEGPSILRIQQVVRGDSAAYFCASSGQENTEAFFGQGTRLTVV.

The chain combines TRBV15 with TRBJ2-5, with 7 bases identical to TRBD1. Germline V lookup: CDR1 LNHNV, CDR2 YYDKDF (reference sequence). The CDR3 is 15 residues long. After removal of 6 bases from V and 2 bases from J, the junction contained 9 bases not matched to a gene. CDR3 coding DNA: TGTGCCACCAGTACTCACAGGGGAGTACAAGAGACCCAGTACTTC. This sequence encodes CATSTHRGVQETQYF.

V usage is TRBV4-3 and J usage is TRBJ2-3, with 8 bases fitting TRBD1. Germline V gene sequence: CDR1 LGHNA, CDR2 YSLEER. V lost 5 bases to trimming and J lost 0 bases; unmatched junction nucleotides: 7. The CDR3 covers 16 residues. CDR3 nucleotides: TGCGCCAGCAGCTCAGGGACAGGTTCTAGCACAGATACGCAGTATTTT. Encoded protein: CASSSGTGSSTDTQYF.

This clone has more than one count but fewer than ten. The CDR3 DNA is TGTGCCAGCTCACCGACAGATAGCAATCAGCCCCAGCATTTT. This encodes CASSPTDSNQPQHF. The V and J genes are TRBV18 and TRBJ1-5; the D gene is possibly TRBD1 (5 bases). Germline values: CDR1 KGHSH, CDR2 LQKENI. The V gene lost 3 bases and the J gene lost 0 bases, with 6 bases spanning the gap. This CDR3 region has 14 residues.

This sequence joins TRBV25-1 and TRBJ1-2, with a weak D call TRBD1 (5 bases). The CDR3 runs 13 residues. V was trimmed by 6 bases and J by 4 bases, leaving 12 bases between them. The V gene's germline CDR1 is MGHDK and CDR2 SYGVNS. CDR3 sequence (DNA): TGTGCCAGCAGATTGGGGGGGGGCTATGGCTACACCTTC. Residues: CASRLGGGYGYTF.

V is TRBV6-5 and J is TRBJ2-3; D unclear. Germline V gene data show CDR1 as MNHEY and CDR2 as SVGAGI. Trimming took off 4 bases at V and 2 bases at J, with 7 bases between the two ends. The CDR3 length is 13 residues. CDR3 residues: CASSWALTDTQYF. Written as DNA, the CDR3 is TGTGCCAGCAGTTGGGCTCTCACAGATACGCAGTATTTT.

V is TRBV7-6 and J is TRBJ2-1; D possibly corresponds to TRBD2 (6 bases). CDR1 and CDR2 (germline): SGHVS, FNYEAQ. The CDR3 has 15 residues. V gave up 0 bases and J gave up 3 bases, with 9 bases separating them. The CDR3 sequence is CASSLAGGFYNEQFF. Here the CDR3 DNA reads TGTGCCAGCAGCTTAGCGGGAGGATTCTACAATGAGCAGTTCTTC.

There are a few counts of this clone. CDR3 sequence (DNA): TGTGCCTGGAGTGTACGAGGGACTCCCAGGGACATTCAGTACTTC. This translates into CAWSVRGTPRDIQYF. The chain joins TRBV30 to TRBJ2-4; D might be TRBD2 (6 bases). The CDR3 has 15 residues. Trimming cost V 0 bases and J 8 bases, with 17 bases left between them. Germline CDR1 reads GTSNPN; CDR2 reads SVGIG (reference sequence).

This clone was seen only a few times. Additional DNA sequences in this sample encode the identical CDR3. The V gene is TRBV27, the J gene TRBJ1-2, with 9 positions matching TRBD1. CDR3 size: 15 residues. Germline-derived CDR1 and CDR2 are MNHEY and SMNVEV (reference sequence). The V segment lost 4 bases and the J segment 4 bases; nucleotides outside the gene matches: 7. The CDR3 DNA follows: TGTGCCAGCAGTTCCGGGACAGGGCCTCTCTATGGCTACACCTTC. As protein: CASSSGTGPLYGYTF.

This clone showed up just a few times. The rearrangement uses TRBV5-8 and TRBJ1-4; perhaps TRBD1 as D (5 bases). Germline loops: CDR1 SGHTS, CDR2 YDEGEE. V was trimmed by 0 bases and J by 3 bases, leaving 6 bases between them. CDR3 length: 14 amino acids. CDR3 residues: CASSLGQPNEKLFF. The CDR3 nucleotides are TGTGCCAGCAGCTTGGGACAGCCTAATGAAAAACTGTTTTTT.

CDR3 nucleotides: TGTGCCAGCAGCGGAGGACTAGCGGGGGGCTCCAATGAGCAGTTCTTC. Translation: CASSGGLAGGSNEQFF. The chain joins TRBV7-2 to TRBJ2-1; 14 bases are a match to TRBD2. J was trimmed by 6 bases and V by 5 bases; bases with no gene match: 6. This CDR3 has 16 residues. Germline CDR1 is SGHTA and CDR2 is FQGNSA. Using reference TRBV7-2 and TRBJ2-1 for the parts outside the CDR3, the full variable domain is GAGVSQSPSNKVTEKGKDVELRCDPISGHTALYWYRQSLGQGLEFLIYFQGNSAPDKSGLPSDRFSAERTGGSVSTLTIQRTQQEDSAVYLCASSGGLAGGSNEQFFGPGTRLTVL.

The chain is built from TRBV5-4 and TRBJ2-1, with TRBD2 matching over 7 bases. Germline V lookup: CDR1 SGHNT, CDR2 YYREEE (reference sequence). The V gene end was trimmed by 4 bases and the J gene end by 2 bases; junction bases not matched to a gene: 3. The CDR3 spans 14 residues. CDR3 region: CASSASGTYNEQFF. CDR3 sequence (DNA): TGTGCCAGCAGCGCTAGCGGAACCTACAATGAGCAGTTCTTC.

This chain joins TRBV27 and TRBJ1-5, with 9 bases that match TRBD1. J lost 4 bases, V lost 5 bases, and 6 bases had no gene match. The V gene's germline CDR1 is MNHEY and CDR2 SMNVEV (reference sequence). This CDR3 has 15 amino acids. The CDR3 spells CASSVAGTGNQPQHF. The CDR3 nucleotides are TGTGCCAGCAGTGTTGCCGGGACAGGGAATCAGCCCCAGCATTTT.

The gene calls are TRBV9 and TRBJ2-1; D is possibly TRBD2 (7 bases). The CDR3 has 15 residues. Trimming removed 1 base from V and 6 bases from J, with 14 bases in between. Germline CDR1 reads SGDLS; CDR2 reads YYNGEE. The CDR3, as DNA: TGTGCCAGCAGCGTAACCCGGGGGGCGGGCAATGAGCAGTTCTTC. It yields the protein CASSVTRGAGNEQFF. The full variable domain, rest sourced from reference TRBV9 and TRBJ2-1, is DSGVTQTPKHLITATGQRVTLRCSPRSGDLSVYWYQQSLDQGLQFLIQYYNGEERAKGNILERFSAQQFPDLHSELNLSSLELGDSALYFCASSVTRGAGNEQFFGPGTRLTVL.

The DNA for the CDR3 is TGTGCCAGCAGCTCTGGGACAGGGCAACATACGCAGTATTTT. Its protein is CASSSGTGQHTQYF. V usage is TRBV7-3 and J usage is TRBJ2-3; 9 bases map to TRBD1. V trimming: 4 bases; J trimming: 7 bases; junction bases outside the gene matches: 6. The CDR3 has 14 amino acids. Germline V gene lookup returns CDR1 SGHTA and CDR2 FQGTGA. The variable domain in full, with the rest retrieved from reference TRBV7-3 and TRBJ2-3, is GAGVSQTPSNKVTEKGKYVELRCDPISGHTALYWYRQSLGQGPEFLIYFQGTGAADDSGLPNDRFFAVRPEGSVSTLKIQRTERGDSAVYLCASSSGTGQHTQYFGPGTRLTVL.

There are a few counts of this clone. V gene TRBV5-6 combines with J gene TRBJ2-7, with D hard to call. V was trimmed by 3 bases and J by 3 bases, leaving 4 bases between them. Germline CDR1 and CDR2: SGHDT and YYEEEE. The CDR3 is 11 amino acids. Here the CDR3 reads CASSYSYEQYF. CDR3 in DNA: TGTGCCAGCAGCTACAGCTACGAGCAGTACTTC.